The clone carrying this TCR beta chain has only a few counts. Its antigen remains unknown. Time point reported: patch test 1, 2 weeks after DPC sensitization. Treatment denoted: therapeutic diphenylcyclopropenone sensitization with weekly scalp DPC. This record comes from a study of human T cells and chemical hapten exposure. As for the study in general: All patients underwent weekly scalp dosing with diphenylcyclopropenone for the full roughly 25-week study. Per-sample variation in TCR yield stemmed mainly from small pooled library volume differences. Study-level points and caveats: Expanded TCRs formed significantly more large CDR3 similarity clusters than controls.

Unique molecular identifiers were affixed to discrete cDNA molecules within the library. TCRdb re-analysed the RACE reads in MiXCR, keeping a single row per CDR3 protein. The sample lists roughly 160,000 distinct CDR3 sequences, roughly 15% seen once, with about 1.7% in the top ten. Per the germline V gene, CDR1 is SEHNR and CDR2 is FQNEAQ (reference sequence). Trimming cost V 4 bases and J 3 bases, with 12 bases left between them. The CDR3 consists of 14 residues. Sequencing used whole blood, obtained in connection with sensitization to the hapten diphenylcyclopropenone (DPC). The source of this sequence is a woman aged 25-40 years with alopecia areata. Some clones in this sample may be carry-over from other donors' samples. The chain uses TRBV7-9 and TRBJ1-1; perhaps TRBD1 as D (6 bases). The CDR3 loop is CASSSGQGHTEAFF. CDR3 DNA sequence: TGTGCCAGCAGCTCCGGCCAGGGGCACACTGAAGCTTTCTTT.